This note documents a single T cell receptor beta chain sequence. Antigen specificity is unknown. This sample was included in a study of a mutant IDH1 vaccine in newly diagnosed glioma. Looking at the study overall: Those enrolled had earlier been treated with radiotherapy, temozolomide, or both, mostly both.

This table comes from immunoSEQ multiplex PCR, and its TCRdb copy is limited to in-frame clones, with some not included. The sample includes 40,000 to 50,000 clones, approximately 82% of them seen just once. Indicated time point: week 47, end of study. Vaccine doses each comprised 300 ug of mutant IDH1 20-mer peptide, with topical imiquimod. The specimen comprised PBMCs, sampled from a glioma patient whose treatment included an IDH1 peptide vaccine. The sequence derives from a man between 18 and 29 years old with glioma. Some clones in this sample may be carry-over from other donors' samples.

CDR3 DNA sequence: TGTGCCAGCAGCCCCCGGGTGGAAGAGACCCAGTACTTC. Its protein product is CASSPRVEETQYF. The V and J genes are TRBV13 and TRBJ2-5; D remains unclear. The CDR3 sequence is 13 residues long. CDR1 PRHDT and CDR2 FYEKMQ come from the germline V gene (reference sequence). V gave up 5 bases and J gave up 3 bases, with 10 bases separating them.